This TCR beta chain came from a study of blood T cell repertoires in COVID-19. As for the study in general: Researchers got acute and convalescent COVID-19 samples from the United States, Italy and Spain. PBMCs, B-cell-depleted T cells, or T cells provided the cDNA or gDNA that made up the material.

This CDR3 comprises 13 residues. The germline CDR1 and CDR2 sequences are LNHDA and SQIVND (reference sequence). V was clipped by 6 bases and J by 11 bases; unmatched bases: 9. The sample holds many counts of this clone. Original processing notes: The assay estimated nucleated cells by amplifying reference gene primers. The table came from immunoSEQ multiplex PCR; TCRdb's copy has only in-frame clones and leaves some out. The DNA gave D and trimming, while V, J and clone size come from that table. The sample lists around 430,000 clones; about nine tenths were seen once. Seattle researchers signed up patients amid active infection and tracked them longitudinally.

Sequences were obtained from peripheral blood. This rearrangement joins TRBV19 to TRBJ2-4; 8 bases are a match to TRBD1. This TCR came from a woman in her forties or fifties with COVID-19, enrolled during active disease. The CDR3 spells CASSGSDRGVQYF. The CDR3 nucleotides read TGTGCCAGTAGCGGTTCTGACAGGGGCGTTCAGTACTTC. Looking up the rest from reference TRBV19 and TRBJ2-4 gives the full variable domain: DGGITQSPKYLFRKEGQNVTLSCEQNLNHDAMYWYRQDPGQGLRLIYYSQIVNDFQKGDIAEGYSVSREKKESFPLTVTSAQKNPTAFYLCASSGSDRGVQYFGAGTRLSVL.